This TCR beta chain derives from a study of human T cells and chemical hapten exposure. Study observations and caveats: Expanded TCRs grouped into significantly more large CDR3 similarity clusters than controls produced.

Details on this clonotype: Its antigen is unknown.

CDR1 and CDR2 from the germline V gene are SGHVS and FNYEAQ. With V trimmed by 5 bases and J by 10 bases, 10 bases remained unmatched. This CDR3 spans 15 amino acids. Unique molecular identifiers were linked by the library to individual cDNA molecules. Authors' methods: There were a median of around 96,000 TCRs per sample, with a range from roughly 20,000 to 700,000. TCRdb itself ran the RACE reads through MiXCR, one entry per CDR3 protein. For this entry, the V and J calls and clone size follow TCRdb and not the study's own pipeline. The table lists about 73,000 distinct CDR3 sequences, 6.5% to 10% of them singletons. The time point: patch test 2, 6 weeks after DPC sensitization. Sample treatment: therapeutic diphenylcyclopropenone sensitization with weekly scalp DPC.

The rearrangement uses TRBV7-6 and TRBJ2-1; 11 positions match TRBD2. The source is a woman aged 50 to 60 with alopecia areata. Some clones in this sample may be carry-over from other donors' samples. Sequenced here: whole blood, sampled in connection with sensitization to the hapten diphenylcyclopropenone (DPC). The CDR3 DNA reads TGTGCCAGCAGCCTGCGGGTAGCGGGAGGGGGGGAGCAGTTCTTC. It translates to CASSLRVAGGGEQFF.